This is a list of T cell receptor beta chains from one sample in a study of T cell changes during pregnancy in multiple sclerosis. Some clones are missing from TCRdb's copy, which holds only in-frame ones; the method was immunoSEQ multiplex PCR. The sample consists of 50,000 to 65,000 clones, 80% to 95% of them appearing once. Material: peripheral blood, obtained in the third trimester of pregnancy. These receptors all come from a female donor in good health, enrolled as a control in a pregnancy study. CDR3s include the opening cysteine and the closing phenylalanine or tryptophan. A D gene is named only where the DNA matches it firmly. Some rows mark clone size as missing; the rest say once, few, many or name a class of expanded clone.

D: TRBD2; J: TRBJ2-5; size: .; V: TRBV11-2; DNA: TGTGCCAGCAGCTCCCGGACTAGCGGGAGTTGGACCCAGTACTTC; CDR3: CASSSRTSGSWTQYF
D: .; J: TRBJ1-2; size: .; V: TRBV14; DNA: TGTGCCAGCAGCCAAGCAATCTATGGCTACACCTTC; CDR3: CASSQAIYGYTF
D: .; J: TRBJ1-1; size: few; V: TRBV9; DNA: TGTGCCAGCAGCGCCGGGAACCTGAACACTGAAGCTTTCTTT; CDR3: CASSAGNLNTEAFF
D: .; J: TRBJ1-5; size: few; V: TRBV30; DNA: TGTGCCTGGAGTGCCATTGGCAATCAGCCCCAGCATTTT; CDR3: CAWSAIGNQPQHF
D: TRBD1; J: TRBJ1-1; size: .; V: TRBV5-1; DNA: TGCGCCAGCAGTCCGGACAGGGGAGACACTGAAGCTTTCTTT; CDR3: CASSPDRGDTEAFF
D: TRBD1; J: TRBJ1-2; size: .; V: TRBV7-9; DNA: TGTGCCAGCAGCTTAGGGGACAGGGGCAATGGCTACACCTTC; CDR3: CASSLGDRGNGYTF
D: TRBD1; J: TRBJ2-7; size: .; V: TRBV18; DNA: TGTGCCAGCTCACCACCGAGGACCCAGGGGGACGAGCAGTACTTC; CDR3: CASSPPRTQGDEQYF
D: .; J: TRBJ2-7; size: .; V: TRBV7-9; DNA: TGTGCCAGCGGGCCTACAGAAACCTACGAGCAGTACTTC; CDR3: CASGPTETYEQYF
D: .; J: TRBJ2-3; size: .; V: TRBV7-2; DNA: TGTGCCAGCAGCTACCAGACAGGTGCCACAGATACGCAGTATTTT; CDR3: CASSYQTGATDTQYF
D: .; J: TRBJ2-7; size: .; V: TRBV6-5; DNA: TGTGCCAGCAGGCATCGGGTCTCCTACGAGCAGTACTTC; CDR3: CASRHRVSYEQYF
D: TRBD2; J: TRBJ2-7; size: .; V: TRBV9; DNA: TGTGCCAGCAGCCCTAGCGGGGTCGAGCAGTACTTC; CDR3: CASSPSGVEQYF
D: .; J: TRBJ1-1; size: .; V: TRBV19; DNA: TGTGCCAGTAGTCCCGCCCGGACTCTGGTGAACACTGAAGCTTTCTTT; CDR3: CASSPARTLVNTEAFF
D: .; J: TRBJ1-1; size: .; V: TRBV5-6; DNA: TGTGCCAGCAGCCACTCGGACACTGAAGCTTTCTTT; CDR3: CASSHSDTEAFF